The T cell receptor beta chain described here comes from a study of CD8+CD57+ T cells in acquired aplastic anemia. On the study more broadly: Each DNA sample taken from sorted CD4+ and CD8+ cells came to around 2.9 ug on average. CD4+ reads averaged roughly 9.8 million in healthy donors.

Both TCR beta VDJ combination and CDR3 sequence profiling were carried out. Genomic DNA was the template for this profiling. TCRdb re-derived calls from the reads in MiXCR, one entry per CDR3 protein. The table lists fewer than 250,000 distinct CDR3 sequences, roughly 56% of them singletons, with approximately 16% in the top ten. This clonotype was detected ten times or more. Its specificity is not known. Study outcomes and limitations: Sharing between patients and controls was observed for around 30 CD8+ CDR3 sequences. Between patients and controls, CD8+ Simpson's diversity did not vary significantly.

The TCR was taken from a human donor in good health, serving as a control. The sequenced sample was sorted CD4+, CD8+, or CD8+CD57+ T cells (not recorded which) from PBMCs.

The DNA of the CDR3 is TGTGCCAGCAGTTCCCGGACAGTTAATCAGCCCCAGCATTTT. Translated: CASSSRTVNQPQHF. V usage is TRBV27 and J usage is TRBJ1-5; weak D call: TRBD1 (6 bases). Per the germline V gene, CDR1 is MNHEY and CDR2 is SMNVEV (reference sequence). CDR3 length equals 14 residues. With 4 bases removed from V and 4 bases from J, the gap between germline ends came to 11 bases.